These 19 T cell receptor beta chains were sequenced from one sample in a study of blood T cell repertoires in COVID-19. Assay used: immunoSEQ multiplex PCR; TCRdb lists only in-frame clones, some missing. The sample has around 370,000 clones, 75% to 90% seen once. Material for sequencing was peripheral blood. These receptors were collected from a woman in her forties or fifties with COVID-19, enrolled during active disease.

This chain links TRBV19 with TRBJ1-1; maybe TRBD1 (6 bases). V was shortened by 3 bases and J by 4 bases, with 15 bases between the two germline ends. CDR1 is LNHDA and CDR2 is SQIVND in the germline V gene (reference sequence). This CDR3 spans 15 amino acids. The CDR3 nucleotides read TGTGCCAGTAGTATCCAGGGGTCCCGTGTCACTGAAGCTTTCTTT. It codes for CASSIQGSRVTEAFF.

This chain links TRBV28 with TRBJ2-2; 7 bases agree with TRBD2. After removal of 4 bases from V and 5 bases from J, the junction contained 7 bases not matched to a gene. From germline, CDR1 is MDHEN and CDR2 SYDVKM. The CDR3 is made up of 15 amino acids. CDR3 coding DNA: TGTGCCAGCAGTTCCCTCGGGGAGGGGACCGGGGAGCTGTTTTTT. It codes for CASSSLGEGTGELFF.

As for this clone: This sample includes further DNA sequences coding for the same CDR3. J is TRBJ2-5 and V is TRBV7-2, with D possibly TRBD2 on 7 matching bases. V was shortened by 0 bases and J by 5 bases, with 10 bases between the two germline ends. Germline V gene data show CDR1 as SGHTA and CDR2 as FQGNSA. The CDR3 is 14 residues long. The CDR3 is CASSLAGGGETQYF. CDR3 bases: TGTGCCAGCAGCTTAGCAGGGGGAGGGGAGACCCAGTACTTC.

The CDR3 DNA sequence: TGTGCCAGTAGTATAGCGGCAGGAGGAATTGCAGATACGCAGTATTTT. Amino acids: CASSIAAGGIADTQYF. V is TRBV19 and J is TRBJ2-3; tentative D call: TRBD2 (5 bases). Germline CDR1 is LNHDA and CDR2 is SQIVND (reference sequence). V lost 1 base, J lost 4 bases, and 15 bases lay in between. There are 16 residues in the CDR3.

The chain carries TRBV19 and TRBJ2-3, with 8 bases that match TRBD2. With V trimmed by 7 bases and J by 5 bases, 8 bases remained unmatched. This CDR3 spans 14 amino acids. The V gene's germline CDR1 is LNHDA and CDR2 SQIVND (reference sequence). CDR3 in DNA: TGTGCCAGTACGCGGGGGGTAGCGGGAGATACGCAGTATTTT. Encoded protein: CASTRGVAGDTQYF.

A word on this clone: The identical CDR3 is also encoded by other nucleotide sequences in the sample. The rearrangement links TRBV29-1 to TRBJ1-1; D is perhaps TRBD1 (5 bases). The CDR3 consists of 11 residues. The V end was cut by 4 bases, the J end by 4 bases, with 7 bases between. Germline loops: CDR1 SQVTM, CDR2 ANQGSEA. CDR3: CSVARGTEAFF. DNA for the CDR3: TGCAGCGTTGCTAGGGGCACTGAAGCTTTCTTT. Supplemented by reference TRBV29-1 and TRBJ1-1, the full variable domain reads SAVISQKPSRDICQRGTSLTIQCQVDSQVTMMFWYRQQPGQSLTLIATANQGSEATYESGFVIDKFPISRPNLTFSTLTVSNMSPEDSSIYLCSVARGTEAFFGQGTRLTVV.

This rearrangement joins TRBV5-4 to TRBJ2-3; 8 bases are a match to TRBD1. The CDR3 spans 15 residues. In germline, CDR1 is SGHNT, CDR2 YYREEE (reference sequence). Trimming removed 4 bases from V and 1 base from J; junction bases left unmatched: 5. CDR3 bases: TGTGCCAGCAGCCCGACAGGGGCCGGCACAGATACGCAGTATTTT. It specifies CASSPTGAGTDTQYF.

In DNA form, the CDR3 reads TGTGCCAGTCTTTACGGGACAGCTAACTATGGCTACACCTTC. Protein sequence: CASLYGTANYGYTF. V usage is TRBV19 and J usage is TRBJ1-2; 7 nucleotides match TRBD1. CDR1 and CDR2 from the germline V gene are LNHDA and SQIVND (reference sequence). This CDR3 has 14 amino acids. With V trimmed by 8 bases and J by 0 bases, 6 bases remained unmatched.

This clone has only one observation. The rearrangement uses TRBV27 and TRBJ2-3; D is possibly TRBD2 (6 bases). The CDR3 extends over 18 amino acids. Trimming shortened V by 2 bases and J by 0 bases, and 18 bases separated the two germline ends. Per the germline V gene, CDR1 is MNHEY and CDR2 is SMNVEV (reference sequence). The CDR3 DNA reads TGTGCCAGCAGTTTAGAGACCGGGACTCCTTTCAGCACAGATACGCAGTATTTT. It codes for CASSLETGTPFSTDTQYF.

This clone came up many times. The chain has TRBV5-6 and TRBJ2-6, with D uncertain. V was shortened by 7 bases and J by 0 bases, with 14 bases between the two germline ends. Germline V gene lookup returns CDR1 SGHDT and CDR2 YYEEEE. This CDR3 has 16 amino acids. CDR3 in amino acids: CASHQRGTSGANVLTF. As DNA, the CDR3 is TGTGCCAGCCACCAAAGAGGAACCTCTGGGGCCAACGTCCTGACTTTC.

V gene TRBV18 combines with J gene TRBJ2-5; D perhaps matches TRBD1 (6 bases). This CDR3 comprises 13 residues. CDR1 and CDR2 (germline): KGHSH, LQKENI. The V and J ends lost 3 bases and 6 bases respectively, with 11 bases between them. CDR3 DNA: TGTGCCAGCTCACCCACAGGGTTGAAGACCCAGTACTTC. It codes for CASSPTGLKTQYF.

The DNA for the CDR3 is TGTGCCAGCAGTAATCTCGCTGAAGCTTTCTTT. Translating it yields CASSNLAEAFF. The V and J genes are TRBV2 and TRBJ1-1; D gene uncertain. Per the germline V gene, CDR1 is SNHLY and CDR2 is FYNNEI. The CDR3 contains 11 residues. Trimming cost V 5 bases and J 6 bases, with 7 bases left between them. Full variable domain (remainder filled in from reference TRBV2 and TRBJ1-1): EPEVTQTPSHQVTQMGQEVILRCVPISNHLYFYWYRQILGQKVEFLVSFYNNEISEKSEIFDDQFSVERPDGSNFTLKIRSTKLEDSAMYFCASSNLAEAFFGQGTRLTVV.

This rearrangement joins TRBV19 to TRBJ2-2; D might be TRBD2 (6 bases). The CDR3 is made up of 13 amino acids. Germline-derived CDR1 and CDR2 are LNHDA and SQIVND (reference sequence). With 3 bases removed from V and 5 bases from J, the gap between germline ends came to 7 bases. CDR3 bases: TGTGCCAGTAGTATCCGGGAGACCGGGGAGCTGTTTTTT. This translates into CASSIRETGELFF.

The CDR3 nucleotides read TGTGCCAGCAGCCCTCGAGGTGGTAGCGGTCTTGGTGAGCAGTTCTTC. Its translation: CASSPRGGSGLGEQFF. This chain links TRBV11-3 with TRBJ2-1, with D possibly being TRBD2 (6 bases). The ends were cut back, 5 bases at V and 9 bases at J, with 23 bases in the middle. The CDR3 is made up of 16 amino acids. Looked up from germline, CDR1 is SGHNT and CDR2 is YENEEA.

J is TRBJ2-3 and V is TRBV7-9, with 8 bases fitting TRBD1. The CDR3 totals 16 residues. J gave up 3 bases and V 6 bases, and 11 bases lay outside the gene matches. Germline CDR1 is SEHNR and CDR2 is FQNEAQ (reference sequence). The CDR3 is CASRILGTGGTDTQYF. The CDR3 nucleotides read TGTGCCAGCAGGATCCTCGGAACAGGGGGAACAGATACGCAGTATTTT.

The gene calls are TRBV27 and TRBJ1-5; 9 bases map to TRBD1. The CDR3 contains 14 residues. The V gene's germline CDR1 is MNHEY and CDR2 SMNVEV (reference sequence). V dropped 3 bases and J dropped 4; count of bases not matched to a gene: 1. This CDR3 is CASSLTGGNQPQHF. The CDR3 DNA reads as TGTGCCAGCAGTTTGACAGGGGGTAATCAGCCCCAGCATTTT.

The chain couples TRBV5-4 to TRBJ1-2; 11 bases match TRBD1. CDR3 length: 15 amino acids. CDR1 SGHNT and CDR2 YYREEE come from the germline V gene (reference sequence). Unmatched junction bases numbered 9, after V lost 4 bases and J lost 7 bases. As DNA, the CDR3 is TGTGCCAGCAGCGAATTCGGACAGGGGGCATTTGGCTACACCTTC. Its protein is CASSEFGQGAFGYTF.

This chain joins TRBV4-1 and TRBJ1-6; D is undetermined. This CDR3 spans 16 amino acids. The V and J ends lost 1 base and 8 bases respectively, with 15 bases between them. CDR1 is MGHRA and CDR2 is YSYEKL in the germline V gene. The chain's CDR3 is CASSQAGGTTYSPLHF. CDR3 sequence (DNA): TGCGCCAGCAGCCAAGCAGGAGGCACCACCTATTCACCCCTCCACTTT.

In this sample, this clone turned up a few times. In nucleotides, the CDR3 is TGTGCCAGCAGTCCTGTAGCGGGAGGACCGCCGGAGGGGGAGCTGTTTTTT. It codes for CASSPVAGGPPEGELFF. The chain joins TRBV2 to TRBJ2-2; 10 positions agree with TRBD2. The V segment lost 5 bases and the J segment 8 bases; nucleotides outside the gene matches: 14. The CDR3 loop spans 17 amino acids. Looked up from germline, CDR1 is SNHLY and CDR2 is FYNNEI.